This T cell receptor beta chain was captured in a study of OX40 agonist ivuxolimab in advanced cancers. This CDR3 contains 13 residues. The germline V and J ends were trimmed by 0 bases and 6 bases, with 10 bases remaining between them. Germline V lookup: CDR1 SGHRS, CDR2 YFSETQ. TCRdb's table, derived via immunoSEQ multiplex PCR, lists solely in-frame clones and lacks some. The sample has tens of thousands of clones; 82% are singletons. Sampling times: baseline, cycle 4 day 1, cycle 7 day 1. This chain joins TRBV5-1 and TRBJ2-7; the D gene is possibly TRBD1 (6 bases). The sample in question was CD4+ or CD8+ T cells sorted from blood, obtained in a trial of the OX40 agonist ivuxolimab. The TCR sequence derives from an adult with an advanced solid tumor such as melanoma, head and neck, liver or kidney cancer. The CDR3 protein is CASSLAGVFEQYF. The CDR3 nucleotides are TGCGCCAGCAGCTTGGCAGGGGTTTTCGAGCAGTACTTC.